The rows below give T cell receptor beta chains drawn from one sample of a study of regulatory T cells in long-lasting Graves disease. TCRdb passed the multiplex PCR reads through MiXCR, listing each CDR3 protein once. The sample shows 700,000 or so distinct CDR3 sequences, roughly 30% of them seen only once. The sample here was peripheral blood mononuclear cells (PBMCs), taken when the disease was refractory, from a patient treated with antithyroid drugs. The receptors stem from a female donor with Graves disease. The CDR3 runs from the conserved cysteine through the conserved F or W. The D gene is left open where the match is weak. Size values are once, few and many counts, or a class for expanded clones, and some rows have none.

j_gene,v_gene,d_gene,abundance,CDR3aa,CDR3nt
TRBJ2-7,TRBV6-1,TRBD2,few,CARGTGLAGGGGEQYF,TGTGCCAGAGGGACAGGACTAGCGGGAGGGGGCGGCGAGCAGTACTTC
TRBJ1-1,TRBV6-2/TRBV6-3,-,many,CASSYLGTEAFF,TGTGCCAGCAGTTACCTAGGGACTGAAGCTTTCTTT
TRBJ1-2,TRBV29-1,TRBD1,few,CSVSGGDGYTF,TGCAGCGTTTCAGGGGGAGACGGCTACACCTTC
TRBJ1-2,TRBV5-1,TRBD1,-,CASSLDGTVFEGYTF,TGCGCCAGCAGCTTGGACGGGACAGTCTTTGAAGGCTACACCTTC
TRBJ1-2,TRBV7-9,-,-,CASSSRDEESGGYTF,TGTGCCAGCAGCTCCCGGGACGAAGAGAGCGGTGGTTACACCTTC
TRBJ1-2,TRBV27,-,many,CASRQGDYGYTF,TGTGCCAGCAGGCAGGGAGATTATGGCTACACCTTC
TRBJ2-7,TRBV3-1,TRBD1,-,CASSQGTDPFSQQYF,TGTGCCAGCAGTCAGGGGACAGACCCTTTTTCCCAGCAGTACTTC
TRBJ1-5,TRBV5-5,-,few,CASSLGPAQPQHF,TGTGCCAGCAGCTTGGGGCCGGCTCAGCCCCAGCATTTT
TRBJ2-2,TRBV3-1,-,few,CASSQPYSPGELFF,TGTGCCAGCAGCCAGCCTTATAGCCCCGGGGAGCTGTTTTTT
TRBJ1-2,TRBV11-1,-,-,CASSLVASGARTGYTF,TGTGCCAGCAGCTTAGTGGCGTCGGGGGCGAGAACGGGCTACACCTTC
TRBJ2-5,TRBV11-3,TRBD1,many,CASSPRTGRTDETQYF,TGTGCCAGCAGCCCTCGGACAGGGAGGACTGACGAGACCCAGTACTTC
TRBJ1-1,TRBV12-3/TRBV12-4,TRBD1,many,CATRHQGQGLLEAFF,TGTGCCACACGACATCAGGGACAGGGACTCTTAGAAGCTTTCTTT
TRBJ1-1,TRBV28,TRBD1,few,CASRSVQGAGSEAFF,TGTGCCAGCAGATCCGTTCAGGGGGCTGGATCTGAAGCTTTCTTT
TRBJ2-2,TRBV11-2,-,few,CASSLLGLGANTGELFF,TGTGCCAGCAGCTTGCTAGGTCTGGGCGCGAACACCGGGGAGCTGTTTTTT
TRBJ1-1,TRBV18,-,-,CASSPLTQPSNTEAFF,TGTGCCAGCTCACCACTTACCCAACCTTCGAACACTGAAGCTTTCTTT
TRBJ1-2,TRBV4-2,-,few,CASSQDGRGTNYGYTF,TGTGCCAGCAGCCAAGATGGCCGGGGAACTAACTATGGCTACACCTTC
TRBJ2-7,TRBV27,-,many,CASSLRGLISGYEQYF,TGTGCCAGCAGTTTAAGGGGACTGATTTCCGGCTACGAGCAGTACTTC
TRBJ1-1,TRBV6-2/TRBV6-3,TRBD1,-,CASNIDRGHMNTEAFF,TGTGCCAGCAATATCGACAGGGGGCATATGAACACTGAAGCTTTCTTT
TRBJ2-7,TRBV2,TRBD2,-,CASSFMGLAGSSYEQYF,TGTGCCAGCAGCTTTATGGGACTAGCGGGGAGCTCCTACGAGCAGTACTTC
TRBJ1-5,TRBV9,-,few,CASSVGWDSGDWPQHF,TGTGCCAGCAGCGTAGGTTGGGATAGTGGGGATTGGCCCCAGCATTTT
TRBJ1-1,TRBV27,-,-,CASSSLSGTANTEAFF,TGTGCCAGCAGTTCTCTATCCGGGACCGCGAACACTGAAGCTTTCTTT
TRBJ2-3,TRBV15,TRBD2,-,CATSTRLATDTQYF,TGTGCCACCAGCACCCGACTAGCCACAGATACGCAGTATTTT
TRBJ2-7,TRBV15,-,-,CATSREVLTYEQYF,TGTGCCACCAGCAGAGAGGTTTTGACCTACGAGCAGTACTTC
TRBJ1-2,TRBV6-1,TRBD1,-,CASSAATLQGKRYGYTF,TGTGCCAGCAGTGCCGCCACCTTACAGGGGAAGCGCTATGGCTACACCTTC
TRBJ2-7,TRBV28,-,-,CASRPGPSYEQYF,TGTGCCAGCAGGCCTGGTCCTTCCTACGAGCAGTACTTC
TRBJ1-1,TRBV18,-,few,CASSPLRAGLNTEAFF,TGTGCCAGCTCACCACTAAGGGCAGGGCTAAACACTGAAGCTTTCTTT
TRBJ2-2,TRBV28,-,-,CASSARRNTGELFF,TGTGCCAGCAGTGCTAGAAGGAACACCGGGGAGCTGTTTTTT
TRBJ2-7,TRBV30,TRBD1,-,CAFRDRAGEQYF,TGTGCCTTCCGAGACAGGGCGGGCGAGCAGTACTTC
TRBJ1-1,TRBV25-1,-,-,CASRAPGGRNTEAFF,TGTGCCAGCAGGGCCCCCGGGGGGCGGAACACTGAAGCTTTCTTT
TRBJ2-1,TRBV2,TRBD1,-,CASSYHRPGTGDGEQFF,TGTGCCAGCAGTTACCACCGTCCCGGGACAGGGGACGGTGAGCAGTTCTTC
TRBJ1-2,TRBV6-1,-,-,CASRKGSRDGHPILF,TGTGCCAGCAGGAAAGGCTCCCGGGACGGACACCCCATCCTCTTC
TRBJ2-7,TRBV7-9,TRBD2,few,CASSSELADPYEQYF,TGTGCCAGCAGCTCTGAACTAGCGGATCCCTACGAGCAGTACTTC
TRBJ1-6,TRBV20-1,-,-,CSASYTGASNSPLHF,TGCAGTGCTAGTTACACCGGGGCTTCCAATTCACCCCTCCACTTT
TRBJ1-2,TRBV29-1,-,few,CSVEDGSANYGYTF,TGCAGCGTTGAAGACGGCAGCGCTAACTATGGCTACACCTTC
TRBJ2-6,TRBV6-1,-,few,CASSEPIWTAGSGANVLTF,TGTGCCAGCAGTGAGCCTATTTGGACAGCAGGCTCTGGGGCCAACGTCCTGACTTTC
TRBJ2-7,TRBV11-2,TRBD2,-,CASLGLAGAEQYF,TGTGCCAGCTTAGGACTAGCGGGAGCCGAGCAGTACTTC
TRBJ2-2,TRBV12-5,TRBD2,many,CASGLGTSGTGELFF,TGTGCTAGTGGTTTGGGGACTAGCGGGACCGGGGAGCTGTTTTTT
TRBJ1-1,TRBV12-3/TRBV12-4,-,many,CAITVNTEAFF,TGTGCCATTACCGTGAACACTGAAGCTTTCTTT
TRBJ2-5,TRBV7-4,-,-,CASSLALIWGSTETQYF,TGTGCCAGCAGCTTAGCGCTAATTTGGGGGAGCACTGAGACCCAGTACTTC
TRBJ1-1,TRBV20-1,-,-,CSVPWESEAFF,TGCAGTGTCCCGTGGGAGTCTGAAGCTTTCTTT
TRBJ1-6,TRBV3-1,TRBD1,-,CASSQEAGRSRGPGSPLHF,TGTGCCAGCAGCCAAGAAGCGGGGAGGAGCAGGGGGCCAGGTTCACCCCTCCACTTT
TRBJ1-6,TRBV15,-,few,CATSMERGNSPLHF,TGTGCCACCAGCATGGAACGGGGCAATTCACCCCTCCACTTT
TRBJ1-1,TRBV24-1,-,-,CATRGQSEAFF,TGTGCCACCCGAGGTCAATCTGAAGCTTTCTTT
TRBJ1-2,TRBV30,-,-,CAWSQGSNYGYTF,TGTGCCTGGAGTCAGGGTTCTAACTATGGCTACACCTTC
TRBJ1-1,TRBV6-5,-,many,CASSYSLMNTEAFF,TGTGCCAGCAGTTACTCGCTAATGAACACTGAAGCTTTCTTT
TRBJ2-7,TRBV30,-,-,CAWSPYHNIGLPPEQYF,TGTGCCTGGAGTCCCTACCATAACATCGGACTGCCACCCGAGCAGTACTTC
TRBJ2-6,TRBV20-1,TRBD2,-,CSASGGAGANVLTF,TGCAGTGCTAGCGGGGGGGCTGGGGCCAACGTCCTGACTTTC
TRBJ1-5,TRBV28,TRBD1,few,CASSLWAGQGVQPQHF,TGTGCCAGCAGTTTATGGGCGGGACAGGGGGTACAGCCCCAGCATTTT
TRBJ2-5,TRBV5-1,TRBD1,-,CASSLFRGQGQETQYF,TGCGCCAGCAGCCTATTCCGAGGACAGGGCCAAGAGACCCAGTACTTC
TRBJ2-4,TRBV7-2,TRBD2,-,CASSASLAGNIQYF,TGTGCCAGCAGCGCCTCACTAGCGGGGAACATTCAGTACTTC
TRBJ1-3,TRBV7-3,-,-,CASSLGLGVGPSGNTIYF,TGTGCCAGCAGCTTGGGTCTCGGGGTAGGTCCTTCTGGAAACACCATATATTTT